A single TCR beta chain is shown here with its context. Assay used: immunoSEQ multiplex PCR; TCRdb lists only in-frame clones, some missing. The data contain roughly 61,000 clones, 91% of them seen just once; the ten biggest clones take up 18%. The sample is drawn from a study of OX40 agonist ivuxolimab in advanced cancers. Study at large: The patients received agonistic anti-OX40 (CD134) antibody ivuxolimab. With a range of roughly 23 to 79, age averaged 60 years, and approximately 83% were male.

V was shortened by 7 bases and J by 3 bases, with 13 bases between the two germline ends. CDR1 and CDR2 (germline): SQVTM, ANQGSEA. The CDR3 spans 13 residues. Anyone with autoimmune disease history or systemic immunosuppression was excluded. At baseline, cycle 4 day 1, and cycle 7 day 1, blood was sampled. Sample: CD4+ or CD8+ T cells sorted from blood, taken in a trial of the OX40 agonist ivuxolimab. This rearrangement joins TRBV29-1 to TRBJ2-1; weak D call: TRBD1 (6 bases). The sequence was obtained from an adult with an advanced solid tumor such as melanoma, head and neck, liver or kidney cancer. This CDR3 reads CSAGQALYNEQFF. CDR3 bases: TGCAGCGCGGGACAAGCCCTCTACAATGAGCAGTTCTTC.